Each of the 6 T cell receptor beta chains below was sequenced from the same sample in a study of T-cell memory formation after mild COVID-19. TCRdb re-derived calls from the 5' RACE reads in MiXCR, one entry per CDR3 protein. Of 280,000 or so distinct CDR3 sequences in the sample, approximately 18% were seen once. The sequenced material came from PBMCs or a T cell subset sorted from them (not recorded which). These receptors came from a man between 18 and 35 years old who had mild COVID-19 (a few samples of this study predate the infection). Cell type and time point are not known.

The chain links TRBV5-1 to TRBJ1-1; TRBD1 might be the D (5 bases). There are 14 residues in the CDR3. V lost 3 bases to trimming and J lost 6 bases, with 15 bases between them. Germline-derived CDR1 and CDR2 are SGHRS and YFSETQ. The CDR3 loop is CASSSSGGGPEAFF. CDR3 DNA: TGCGCCAGCAGCTCTAGTGGGGGAGGCCCTGAAGCTTTCTTT.

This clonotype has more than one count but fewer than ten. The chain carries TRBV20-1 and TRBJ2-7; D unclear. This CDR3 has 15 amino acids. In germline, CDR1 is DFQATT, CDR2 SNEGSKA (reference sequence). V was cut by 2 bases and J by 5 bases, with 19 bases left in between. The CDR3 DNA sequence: TGCAGTGCTAGAAGACCTGCAGCCATGTCCCACGAGCAGTACTTC. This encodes CSARRPAAMSHEQYF.

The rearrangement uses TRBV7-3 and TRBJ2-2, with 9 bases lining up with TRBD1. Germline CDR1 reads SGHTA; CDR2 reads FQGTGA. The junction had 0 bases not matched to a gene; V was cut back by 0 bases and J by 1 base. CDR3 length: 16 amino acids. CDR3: CASSLTGQGNTGELFF. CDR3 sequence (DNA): TGTGCCAGCAGCTTAACGGGACAGGGGAACACCGGGGAGCTGTTTTTT.

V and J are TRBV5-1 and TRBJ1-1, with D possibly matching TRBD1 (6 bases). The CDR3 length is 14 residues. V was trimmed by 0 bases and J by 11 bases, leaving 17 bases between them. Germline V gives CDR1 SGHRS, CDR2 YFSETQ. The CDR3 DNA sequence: TGCGCCAGCAGCTTGGAATCGGCACAGGGTACGGCTTTCTTT. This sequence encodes CASSLESAQGTAFF.

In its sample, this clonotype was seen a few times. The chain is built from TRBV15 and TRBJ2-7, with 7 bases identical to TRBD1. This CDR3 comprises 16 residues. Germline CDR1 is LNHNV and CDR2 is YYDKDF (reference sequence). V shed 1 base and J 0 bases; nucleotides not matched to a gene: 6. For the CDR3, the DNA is TGTGCCACCAGCAGAGTGGGGACAGCAGCCTCCTACGAGCAGTACTTC. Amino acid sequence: CATSRVGTAASYEQYF.

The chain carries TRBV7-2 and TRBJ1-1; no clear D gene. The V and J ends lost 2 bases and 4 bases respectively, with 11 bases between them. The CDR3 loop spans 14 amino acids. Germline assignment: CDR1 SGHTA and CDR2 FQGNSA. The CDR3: CASSLYEKSTEAFF. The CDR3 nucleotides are TGTGCCAGCAGCTTATATGAAAAAAGCACTGAAGCTTTCTTT. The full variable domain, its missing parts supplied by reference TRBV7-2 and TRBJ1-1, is GAGVSQSPSNKVTEKGKDVELRCDPISGHTALYWYRQSLGQGLEFLIYFQGNSAPDKSGLPSDRFSAERTGGSVSTLTIQRTQQEDSAVYLCASSLYEKSTEAFFGQGTRLTVV.